This TCR beta chain emerged from a study of cytomegalovirus exposure and HLA in healthy donors. Whole-study results and caveats: There were about 160 TCR beta chains listed as cytomegalovirus-associated. As a later analysis showed, a missense DCLRE1C variant was linked to trimming of TCR beta V- and J-genes. Specificity of a few CMV-associated chains for CMV antigens was verified in vitro. CMV serostatus was the only recorded immune exposure for donors.

Remarks on this clone: What it binds is not known.

The PCR employed 60 Vbeta primers together with 13 Jbeta primers. Assay: immunoSEQ multiplex PCR; the TCRdb copy retains only in-frame clones and omits some. The data contain around 150,000 clones, around 76% of them seen just once; the ten biggest clones take up 3.5% to 5%. J gave up 8 bases and V 7 bases, and 17 bases lay outside the gene matches. The germline V gene has CDR1 SGHDT and CDR2 YYEEEE. This CDR3 is built from 18 residues. This receptor was taken from a man aged 18-30 years in good health and CMV-seronegative. V and J are TRBV5-6 and TRBJ2-1, with TRBD2 identical over 14 bases. Sequencing was done on a sample of PBMCs. CDR3 amino acids: CASGYGLAGGLVKDEQFF. In DNA form, the CDR3 reads TGTGCCAGCGGCTACGGACTAGCGGGGGGCCTTGTAAAGGATGAGCAGTTCTTC.